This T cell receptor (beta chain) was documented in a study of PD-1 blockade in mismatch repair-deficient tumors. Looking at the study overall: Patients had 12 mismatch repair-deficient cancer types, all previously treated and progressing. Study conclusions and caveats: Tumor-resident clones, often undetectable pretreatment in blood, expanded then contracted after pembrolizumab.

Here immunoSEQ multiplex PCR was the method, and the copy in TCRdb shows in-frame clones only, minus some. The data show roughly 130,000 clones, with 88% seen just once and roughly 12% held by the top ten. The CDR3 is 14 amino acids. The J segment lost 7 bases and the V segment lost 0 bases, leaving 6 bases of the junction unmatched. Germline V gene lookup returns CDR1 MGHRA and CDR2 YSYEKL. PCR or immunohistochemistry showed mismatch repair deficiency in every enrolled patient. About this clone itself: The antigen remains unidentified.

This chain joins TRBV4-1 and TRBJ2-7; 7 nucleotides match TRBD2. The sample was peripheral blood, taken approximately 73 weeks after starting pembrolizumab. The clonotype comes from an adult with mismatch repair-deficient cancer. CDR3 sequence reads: CASSQEGLGREQYF. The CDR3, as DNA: TGCGCCAGCAGCCAAGAGGGGCTCGGGAGGGAGCAGTACTTC.